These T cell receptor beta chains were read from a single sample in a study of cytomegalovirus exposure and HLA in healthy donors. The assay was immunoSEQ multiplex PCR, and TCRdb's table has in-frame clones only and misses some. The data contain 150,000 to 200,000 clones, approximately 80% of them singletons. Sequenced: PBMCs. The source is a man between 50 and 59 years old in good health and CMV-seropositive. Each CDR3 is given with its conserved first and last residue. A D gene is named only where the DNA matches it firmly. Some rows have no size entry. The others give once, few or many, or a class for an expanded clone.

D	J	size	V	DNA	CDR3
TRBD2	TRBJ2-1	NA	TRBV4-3	TGCGCCAGCAGCCAACGGACTAGCGGGGGTTATGAGCAGTTCTTC	CASSQRTSGGYEQFF
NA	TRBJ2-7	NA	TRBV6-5	TGTGCCAGCCGCCGCGAGCGGTCCTCCTACGAGCAGTACTTC	CASRRERSSYEQYF
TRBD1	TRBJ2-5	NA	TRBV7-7	TGTGCTAGCAGCTTCGACAGGGGGGAGACCCAGTACTTC	CASSFDRGETQYF
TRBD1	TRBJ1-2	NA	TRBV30	TGTGCCTGGAGTCAGGGGGCCGCGGGGCTAATCGGCTATGGCTACACCTTC	CAWSQGAAGLIGYGYTF
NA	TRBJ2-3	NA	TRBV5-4	TGTGCCAGCAGCCCAGGGGTTGGAGGTACAGATACGCAGTATTTT	CASSPGVGGTDTQYF
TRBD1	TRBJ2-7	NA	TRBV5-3	TGTGCCAGAAGCCCCGGGACAGGTCATATCGAGCAGTACTTC	CARSPGTGHIEQYF
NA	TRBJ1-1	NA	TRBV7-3	TGTGCCAGCAGCTTAAATCCCCAGGGGCCTGAAGCTTTCTTT	CASSLNPQGPEAFF
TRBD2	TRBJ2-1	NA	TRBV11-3	TGTGCCAGCAGCCCGGGACTAGCGGGAGGGCCGAGGTACAATGAGCAGTTCTTC	CASSPGLAGGPRYNEQFF
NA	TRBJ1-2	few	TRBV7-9	TGTGCCAGCAGCTTAGTTTCAGGGTCCCTTGGCTACACCTTC	CASSLVSGSLGYTF
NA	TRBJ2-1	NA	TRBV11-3	TGTGCCAGCAGCCCCCTTAACTTTCGGATTTATTTTCGTTGCGGTGAGCAGTTCTTC	CASSPLNFRIYFRCGEQFF
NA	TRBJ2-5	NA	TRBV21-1	TGTGCCAGCAGCAAACCCCGGACTAGCGAGGAAGAGACCCAGTACTTC	CASSKPRTSEEETQYF
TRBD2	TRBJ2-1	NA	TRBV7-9	TGTGCCAGCAGCTTAGCTCACTTAGCGGGAGCTTTAAATGAGCAGTTCTTC	CASSLAHLAGALNEQFF
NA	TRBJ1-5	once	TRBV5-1	TGCGCCAGCAGCCGGACTGGCCAGGGCAATCAGCCCCAGCATTTT	CASSRTGQGNQPQHF
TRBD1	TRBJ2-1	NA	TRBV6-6	TGTGCCAGCAGTAGGGGACAGGGGGGATACAATGAGCAGTTCTTC	CASSRGQGGYNEQFF
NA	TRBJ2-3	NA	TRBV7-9	TGTGCCAGCAGCTGGACTCCAACAGATACGCAGTATTTT	CASSWTPTDTQYF
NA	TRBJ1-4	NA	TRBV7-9	TGTGCCAGCAGCTCTCACTCGGGGGGCGGAGGGCTGTTTTTT	CASSSHSGGGGLFF
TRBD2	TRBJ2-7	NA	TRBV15	TGTGCCACCAGCCCCGGGGGGGACGAGCAGTACTTC	CATSPGGDEQYF
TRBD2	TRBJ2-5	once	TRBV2	TGTGCCAGCAGAGAAGATAGCGGGAGTTGGGGGACCCAGTACTTC	CASREDSGSWGTQYF
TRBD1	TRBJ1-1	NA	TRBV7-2	TGTGCCAGCAGCTTAGCGAGACAGGGTTGGGCTGAAGCTTTCTTT	CASSLARQGWAEAFF
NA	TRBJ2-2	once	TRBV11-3	TGTACCAGCAGCTACACAACAGATGCGAACACCGGGGAGCTGTTTTTT	CTSSYTTDANTGELFF
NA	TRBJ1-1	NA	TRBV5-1	TGCGCCAGCAGCCGGAGGGGTAACACTGAAGCTTTCTTT	CASSRRGNTEAFF
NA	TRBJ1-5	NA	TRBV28	TGTGCCAGCAGTTTTAGGGGTTCCCAGCCCCAGCATTTT	CASSFRGSQPQHF
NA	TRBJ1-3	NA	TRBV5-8	TGCGCCAGCAGCCAAGATCTTGGGACAAACTCTGGAAACACCATATATTTT	CASSQDLGTNSGNTIYF
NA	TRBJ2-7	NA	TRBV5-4	TGTGCCAGCAGCTTGGGAACTAGGGACGAGCAGTACTTC	CASSLGTRDEQYF